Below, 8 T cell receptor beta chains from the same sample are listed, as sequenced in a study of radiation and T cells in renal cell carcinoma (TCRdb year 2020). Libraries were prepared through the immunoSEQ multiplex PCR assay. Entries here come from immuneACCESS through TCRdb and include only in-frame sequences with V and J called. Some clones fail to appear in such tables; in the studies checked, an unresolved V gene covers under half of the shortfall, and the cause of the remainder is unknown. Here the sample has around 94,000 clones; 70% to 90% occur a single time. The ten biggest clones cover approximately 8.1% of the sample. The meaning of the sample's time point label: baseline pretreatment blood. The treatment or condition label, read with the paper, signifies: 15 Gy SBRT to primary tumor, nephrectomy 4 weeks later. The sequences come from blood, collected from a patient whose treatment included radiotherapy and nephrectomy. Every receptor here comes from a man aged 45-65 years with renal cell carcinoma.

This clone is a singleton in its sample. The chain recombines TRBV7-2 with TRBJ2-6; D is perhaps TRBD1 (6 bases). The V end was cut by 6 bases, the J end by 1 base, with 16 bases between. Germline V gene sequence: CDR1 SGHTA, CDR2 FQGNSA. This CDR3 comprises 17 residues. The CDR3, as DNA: TGTGCCAGCAGTTCACCGGGACACGGATCTGGGGCCAACGTCCTGACTTTC. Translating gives CASSSPGHGSGANVLTF. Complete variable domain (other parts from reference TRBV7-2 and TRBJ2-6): GAGVSQSPSNKVTEKGKDVELRCDPISGHTALYWYRQSLGQGLEFLIYFQGNSAPDKSGLPSDRFSAERTGGSVSTLTIQRTQQEDSAVYLCASSSPGHGSGANVLTFGAGSRLTVL.

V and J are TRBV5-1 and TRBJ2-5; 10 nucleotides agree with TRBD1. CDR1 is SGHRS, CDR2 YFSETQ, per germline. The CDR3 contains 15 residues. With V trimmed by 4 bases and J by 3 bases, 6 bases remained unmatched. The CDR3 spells CASSAWGTGEETQYF. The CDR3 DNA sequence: TGCGCCAGCAGCGCGTGGGGGACAGGGGAAGAGACCCAGTACTTC.

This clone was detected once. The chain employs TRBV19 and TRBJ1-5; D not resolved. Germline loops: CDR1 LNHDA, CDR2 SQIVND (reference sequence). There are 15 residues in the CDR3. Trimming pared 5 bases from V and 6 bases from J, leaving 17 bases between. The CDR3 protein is CASSRGVSVGQPQHF. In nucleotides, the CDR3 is TGTGCCAGTAGTCGAGGAGTGTCAGTAGGTCAGCCCCAGCATTTT.

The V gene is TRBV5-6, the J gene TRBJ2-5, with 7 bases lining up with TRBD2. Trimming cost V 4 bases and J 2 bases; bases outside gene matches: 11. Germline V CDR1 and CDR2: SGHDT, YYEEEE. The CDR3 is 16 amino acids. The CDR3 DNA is TGTGCCAGCAGCCCCCTCGGGAGGAATCTACAAGAGACCCAGTACTTC. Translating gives CASSPLGRNLQETQYF.

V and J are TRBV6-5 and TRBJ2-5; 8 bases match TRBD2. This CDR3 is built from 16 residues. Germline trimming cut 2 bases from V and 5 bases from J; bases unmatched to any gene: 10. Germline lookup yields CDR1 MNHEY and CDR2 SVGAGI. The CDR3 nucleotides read TGTGCCAGCAGTTACCTGGGACTAGGGGTTCTGGAGACCCAGTACTTC. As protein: CASSYLGLGVLETQYF.

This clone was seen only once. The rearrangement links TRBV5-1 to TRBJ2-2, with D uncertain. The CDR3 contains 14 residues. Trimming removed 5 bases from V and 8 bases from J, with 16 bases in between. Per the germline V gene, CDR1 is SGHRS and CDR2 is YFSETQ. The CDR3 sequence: CASSQNTISGELFF. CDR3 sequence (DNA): TGCGCCAGCAGTCAAAATACTATAAGTGGGGAGCTGTTTTTT.

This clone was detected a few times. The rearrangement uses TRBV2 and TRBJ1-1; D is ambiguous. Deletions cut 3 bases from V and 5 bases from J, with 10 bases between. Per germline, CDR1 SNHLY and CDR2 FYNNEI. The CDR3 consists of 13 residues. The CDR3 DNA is TGTGCCAGCAGTGAGATCCAGGAGACTGAAGCTTTCTTT. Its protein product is CASSEIQETEAFF.

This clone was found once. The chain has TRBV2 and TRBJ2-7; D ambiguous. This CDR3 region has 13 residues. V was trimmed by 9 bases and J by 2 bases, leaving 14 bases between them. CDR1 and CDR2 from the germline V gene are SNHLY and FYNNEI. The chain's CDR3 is CASTTPTTYEQYF. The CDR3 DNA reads TGTGCCAGTACCACCCCAACAACCTACGAGCAGTACTTC.